A selection of T cell receptor beta chains follows, all from one sample in a study of OX40 agonist ivuxolimab in advanced cancers. The method was immunoSEQ multiplex PCR; TCRdb's version includes in-frame clones alone and lacks a portion of them. The sample records around 80,000 clones, 80% to 90% being singletons. The specimen comprised CD4+ or CD8+ T cells sorted from blood, sampled in a trial of the OX40 agonist ivuxolimab. Receptor source: an adult with an advanced solid tumor such as melanoma, head and neck, liver or kidney cancer. Both conserved end residues are part of each CDR3. A D gene is named only where the DNA matches it firmly. Expanded clones are given a class, and other clones once, few, many or no size at all.

cdr3_aa,cdr3_nt,j_call,v_call,clone_size,d_call
CASSSLAGADNEQFF,TGCGCCAGCAGCTCCCTAGCGGGAGCCGACAATGAGCAGTTCTTC,TRBJ2-1,TRBV5-1,NA,TRBD2
CAISPGLDNYGYTF,TGTGCCATCTCCCCGGGTCTTGATAACTATGGCTACACCTTC,TRBJ1-2,TRBV10-3,NA,NA
CAWAEGANEKLFF,TGTGCCTGGGCCGAAGGAGCTAATGAAAAACTGTTTTTT,TRBJ1-4,TRBV30,NA,NA
CASSLDGGRVGEQYF,TGCGCCAGCAGCTTGGACGGCGGGAGAGTCGGCGAGCAGTACTTC,TRBJ2-7,TRBV5-1,once,TRBD2
CASSSGWQGVNTEAFF,TGCGCCAGCAGCAGCGGTTGGCAGGGGGTGAACACTGAAGCTTTCTTT,TRBJ1-1,TRBV5-1,NA,TRBD1
CASSEGGPTGQPQHF,TGTGCCAGCAGTGAAGGGGGACCTACCGGTCAGCCCCAGCATTTT,TRBJ1-5,TRBV2,NA,NA
CASSISGSVNAFF,TGTGCCAGTAGTATATCTGGTTCCGTAAATGCTTTCTTT,TRBJ1-1,TRBV19,NA,NA
CASTTPIGFYGYTF,TGTGCCAGCACCACGCCGATCGGATTCTATGGCTACACCTTC,TRBJ1-2,TRBV6-1,NA,NA
CASTPDRPSGYTF,TGTGCCAGTACCCCGGACAGGCCTTCTGGCTACACCTTC,TRBJ1-2,TRBV19,NA,TRBD1
CASSKAKPGLAFEQYF,TGTGCCAGCAGCAAAGCTAAACCTGGACTAGCGTTCGAGCAGTACTTC,TRBJ2-7,TRBV21-1,NA,NA
CSARTGSYTDTQYF,TGCAGCGCAAGAACCGGGAGCTACACAGATACGCAGTATTTT,TRBJ2-3,TRBV29-1,NA,NA
CASSFGTGARGSNTGELFF,TGTGCCAGCAGCTTCGGGACAGGGGCCCGGGGCTCTAACACCGGGGAGCTGTTTTTT,TRBJ2-2,TRBV7-9,NA,TRBD1
CASSRVTGELFF,TGTGCCAGCAGTCGGGTCACCGGGGAGCTGTTTTTT,TRBJ2-2,TRBV5-6,NA,NA
CASSQVIGGVEAYSPLHF,TGTGCCAGCAGCCAAGTAATTGGAGGGGTCGAGGCCTATTCACCCCTCCACTTT,TRBJ1-6,TRBV4-2,few,NA